Following are 14 T cell receptor beta chains from one sample sequenced in a study of prognosis after radiotherapy for stage I lung cancer. Two rounds of multiplex PCR amplified TCR beta CDR3 from genomic DNA. Round-one PCR had primers specific to each TRBV and TRBJ gene. TCRdb fed the multiplex PCR reads into MiXCR, producing one record per CDR3 protein. The data hold some 17,000 distinct CDR3 sequences, with around 40% observed a single time. The starting material was PBMCs, obtained before or after stereotactic body radiation therapy (not recorded which). All receptors derive from a donor aged 50 or older with non-small cell lung cancer.

Comments on this clonotype: Only one base separates this from a far larger clonotype, so it likely reflects a read error. The chain couples TRBV27 to TRBJ2-1; 13 bases align to TRBD2. Trimming cost V 5 bases and J 0 bases; bases outside gene matches: 4. CDR3 size: 17 residues. Germline assignment: CDR1 MNHEY and CDR2 SMNVEV (reference sequence). The CDR3 coding sequence is TGTGCCAGCAGTGGGACTAGCGGGGATAGCTCCTACAATGAGCAGTTCTTC. Translated: CASSGTSGDSSYNEQFF.

Worth noting for this clonotype: A far larger clone is just one base off, so this is likely a read error. The chain recombines TRBV15 with TRBJ2-7, with 9 bases fitting TRBD1. Germline-derived CDR1 and CDR2 are LNHNV and YYDKDF (reference sequence). CDR3 length: 14 residues. The J segment lost 10 bases and the V segment lost 1 base, leaving 8 bases of the junction unmatched. Here the CDR3 DNA reads TGTGCCACCAGCAGAGGACAGGGGGGCGATACCCAGTACTTC. Translated: CATSRGQGGDTQYF. Based on the CDR3 plus reference TRBV15 and TRBJ2-7, the full variable domain is DAMVIQNPRYQVTQFGKPVTLSCSQTLNHNVMYWYQQKSSQAPKLLFHYYDKDFNNEADTPDNFQSRRPNTSFCFLDIRSPGLGDTAMYLCATSRGQGGDTQYFGPGTRLTVT.

Comment on this clonotype: With a far larger clone one base away, a read error is the likely cause. This chain links TRBV24-1 with TRBJ2-1; D is possibly TRBD2 (6 bases). The germline V gene has CDR1 KGHDR and CDR2 SFDVKD. Trimming pared 2 bases from V and 13 bases from J, leaving 23 bases between. The CDR3 length is 16 residues. The CDR3 region has the DNA TGTGCCACCAGTGATTCGACCGGGACTGGACAAGAGACCCAGTTCTTC. Residues: CATSDSTGTGQETQFF.

V and J are TRBV11-2 and TRBJ2-3; D is unclear. CDR1 is SGHAT and CDR2 is FQNNGV in the germline V gene. V lost 2 bases and J lost 2, with 11 bases in between. There are 15 residues in the CDR3. CDR3 region: CASSLRTTYTDTQYF. The CDR3 region has the DNA TGTGCCAGCAGCTTAAGAACCACTTACACAGATACGCAGTATTTT.

This clonotype was seen repeatedly, ten times or more. The rearrangement links TRBV3-1 to TRBJ2-3; D uncertain. Trimming cost V 4 bases and J 3 bases, with 11 bases left between them. Germline values: CDR1 LGHDT, CDR2 YNNKEL (reference sequence). This CDR3 has 14 residues. CDR3 nucleotides: TGTGCCAGCAGCCCGGCGCTAGGGACAGATACGCAGTATTTT. Translated, it gives CASSPALGTDTQYF.

This clonotype has at least ten counts. The rearrangement links TRBV20-1 to TRBJ2-7, with D possibly called TRBD1 or TRBD2 (5 bases each). The CDR3 covers 13 residues. CDR1 is DFQATT and CDR2 is SNEGSKA in the germline V gene (reference sequence). Trimming shortened V by 4 bases and J by 3 bases, and 13 bases separated the two germline ends. The CDR3 DNA follows: TGCAGTGCTAAGGGACGTCTCGACTACGAGCAGTACTTC. Protein product: CSAKGRLDYEQYF.

The rearrangement joins TRBV27 to TRBJ1-2, with a possible D match to TRBD1 (6 bases). Germline values: CDR1 MNHEY, CDR2 SMNVEV (reference sequence). V lost 3 bases and J 4 bases, leaving 12 bases between the germline ends. The CDR3 loop spans 14 amino acids. CDR3 residues: CASSLGARGYGYTF. In DNA, the CDR3 is TGTGCCAGCAGTTTGGGGGCTCGCGGCTATGGCTACACCTTC.

At least ten counts were recorded for this clonotype. This chain links TRBV5-1 with TRBJ1-1, with D uncertain. The CDR3 spans 12 residues. V was clipped by 0 bases and J by 5 bases, with 5 bases between them. Germline-derived CDR1 and CDR2 are SGHRS and YFSETQ. Written as DNA, the CDR3 is TGCGCCAGCAGCTTGGAAGGGACTGAAGCTTTCTTT. The encoded protein is CASSLEGTEAFF.

This clonotype is termed medium-sized. This chain connects TRBV5-1 to TRBJ2-2; the D gene is possibly TRBD2 (5 bases). CDR1 and CDR2 from the germline V gene are SGHRS and YFSETQ. V was clipped by 4 bases and J by 6 bases, with 10 bases between them. This CDR3 spans 13 amino acids. This CDR3 is CASSDGVAGELFF. The CDR3 nucleotides are TGCGCCAGCAGCGACGGGGTTGCCGGGGAGCTGTTTTTT.

This clonotype was recorded only once. The CDR3 carries no conserved terminal phenylalanine or tryptophan, so it likely arises from a read error. The J gene is TRBJ2-7, the V gene TRBV12-3 or TRBV12-4, with 8 bases matching TRBD1. The CDR3 totals 15 residues. The CDR3 coding sequence is TGTGCCAGAAGTTTGACAGGGGACGTCGGCTACGAGCAGTACTTA. Encoded protein: CARSLTGDVGYEQYL.

The chain carries TRBV6-1 and TRBJ1-5; 8 bases are shared with TRBD1. Germline CDR1 MNHNS, CDR2 SASEGT. The CDR3 extends over 13 amino acids. V shed 7 bases and J 5 bases; nucleotides not matched to a gene: 4. Here the CDR3 reads CASTDRGYQPQHF. CDR3 nucleotides: TGTGCCAGCACTGACAGGGGCTATCAGCCCCAGCATTTT.

A remark on this clonotype: A much larger clone is a single base away; this may be a read error. This chain uses TRBV19 with TRBJ2-3, with TRBD2 matching over 8 bases. CDR3 length: 15 residues. Germline assignment: CDR1 LNHDA and CDR2 SQIVND (reference sequence). This CDR3 is CASTITSGRTDTRYF. CDR3 nucleotide sequence: TGTGCCAGTACCATAACTAGCGGTCGCACAGATACGCGGTATTTT.

This clonotype occurred many times. The V and J genes are TRBV6-2 or TRBV6-3 and TRBJ2-1, with a weak D call TRBD1 (5 bases). Trimming took off 4 bases at V and 0 bases at J, with 13 bases between the two ends. The germline V gene encodes CDR1 MNHEY and CDR2 SVGEGT. The CDR3 has 16 amino acids. Here the CDR3 reads CASSFQPGFSYNEQFF. Here the CDR3 DNA reads TGTGCCAGCAGTTTCCAGCCAGGGTTCTCCTACAATGAGCAGTTCTTC.

This chain links TRBV5-6 with TRBJ2-7; 7 bases match TRBD1. The CDR3 loop spans 16 amino acids. V was clipped by 5 bases and J by 4 bases; unmatched bases: 15. CDR1 is SGHDT, CDR2 YYEEEE, per germline. The CDR3 is CASRSTGTAKEYEQYF. As DNA, the CDR3 is TGTGCCAGCAGGTCCACCGGGACAGCCAAAGAGTACGAGCAGTACTTC.